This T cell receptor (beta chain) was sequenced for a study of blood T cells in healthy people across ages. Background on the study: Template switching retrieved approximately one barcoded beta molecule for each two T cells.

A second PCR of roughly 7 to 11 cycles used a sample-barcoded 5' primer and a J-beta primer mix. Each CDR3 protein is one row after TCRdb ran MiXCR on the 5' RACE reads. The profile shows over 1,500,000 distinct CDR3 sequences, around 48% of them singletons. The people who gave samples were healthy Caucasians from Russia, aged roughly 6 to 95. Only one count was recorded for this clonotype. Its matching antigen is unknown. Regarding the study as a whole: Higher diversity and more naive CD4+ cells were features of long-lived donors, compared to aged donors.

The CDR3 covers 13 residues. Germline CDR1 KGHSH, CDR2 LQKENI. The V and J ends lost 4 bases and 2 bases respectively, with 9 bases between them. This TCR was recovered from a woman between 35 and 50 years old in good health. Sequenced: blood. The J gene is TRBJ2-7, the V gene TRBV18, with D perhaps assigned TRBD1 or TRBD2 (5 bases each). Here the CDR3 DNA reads TGTGCCAGCTCACGGGACGCAGCCTACGAGCAGTACTTC. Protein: CASSRDAAYEQYF.